These 12 T cell receptor beta chains share one sample of origin, sequenced in a study of cytomegalovirus exposure and HLA in healthy donors. TCRdb keeps only in-frame clones here, not all; method: immunoSEQ multiplex PCR. This sample has around 260,000 clones, with 80% to 95% found just once. The sample consisted of PBMCs. The receptors shown here come from a woman between 25 and 40 years old in good health and CMV-seronegative.

CDR3 coding DNA: TGTGCCAGCAGCTTGGGAAATAGGGGGGCAGATACGCAGTATTTT. Encoded protein: CASSLGNRGADTQYF. This chain joins TRBV5-8 and TRBJ2-3, with D perhaps given as TRBD1 or TRBD2 (6 bases each). Looked up from germline, CDR1 is SGHTS and CDR2 is YDEGEE. CDR3 length: 15 amino acids. Trimming shortened V by 0 bases and J by 4 bases, and 12 bases separated the two germline ends.

Only one count was recorded for this clone. The DNA for the CDR3 is TGTGCCAGCAGCTTAGGAGTGGCTAGCGGGAGATCCCATGAGCAGTTCTTC. Residues: CASSLGVASGRSHEQFF. This sequence joins TRBV7-9 and TRBJ2-1, with TRBD2 matching 10 bases. The CDR3 covers 17 residues. V gave up 1 base and J gave up 8 bases; unmatched junction bases: 11. CDR1 and CDR2 (germline): SEHNR, FQNEAQ (reference sequence). The full variable domain, rest sourced from reference TRBV7-9 and TRBJ2-1, is DTGVSQNPRHKITKRGQNVTFRCDPISEHNRLYWYRQTLGQGPEFLTYFQNEAQLEKSRLLSDRFSAERPKGSFSTLEIQRTEQGDSAMYLCASSLGVASGRSHEQFFGPGTRLTVL.

The chain couples TRBV25-1 to TRBJ1-2, with D perhaps TRBD1 (5 bases). The CDR3 length is 12 residues. V was clipped by 8 bases and J by 8 bases, with 15 bases between them. Germline V gene data show CDR1 as MGHDK and CDR2 as SYGVNS. The CDR3 is CASAGHKGGYTF. The CDR3 DNA follows: TGTGCCAGCGCTGGACATAAGGGCGGCTACACCTTC.

This chain links TRBV30 with TRBJ2-7, with D maybe TRBD1 (5 bases). Germline loops: CDR1 GTSNPN, CDR2 SVGIG (reference sequence). Trimming left V 0 bases short and J 9 bases short, with 30 bases between. The CDR3 spans 18 residues. CDR3 nucleotides: TGTGCCTGGAGTGTACGGTTCTTGGGTACAGGCGAAGAATTAGGGCAGTACTTC. Its translation: CAWSVRFLGTGEELGQYF.

The V and J genes are TRBV27 and TRBJ2-4, with 9 bases fitting TRBD1. With 5 bases clipped from V and 0 bases from J, the junction kept 14 bases outside the gene matches. Germline CDR1 and CDR2: MNHEY and SMNVEV (reference sequence). CDR3 length: 19 residues. The CDR3 DNA follows: TGTGCCAGCAGTAACCCACAGGGGGCTCTAGGTCAAGCCAAAAACATTCAGTACTTC. Amino acid sequence: CASSNPQGALGQAKNIQYF.

The chain links TRBV28 to TRBJ2-7; 9 bases are shared with TRBD2. CDR3 size: 15 residues. The junction had 8 bases not matched to a gene; V was cut back by 4 bases and J by 4 bases. In germline, CDR1 is MDHEN, CDR2 SYDVKM. DNA of the CDR3: TGTGCCAGCAGTTCCCCAGCGGGAGGAAGGTACGAGCAGTACTTC. This gives the protein CASSSPAGGRYEQYF.

This sequence joins TRBV4-1 and TRBJ2-7; tentative D call: TRBD1 (5 bases). Trimming left V 1 base short and J 2 bases short, with 9 bases between. Germline assignment: CDR1 MGHRA and CDR2 YSYEKL. The length of the CDR3 is 14 residues. Written as DNA, the CDR3 is TGCGCCAGCAGCCAAGTCCAGGGTGCCTACGAGCAGTACTTC. It encodes CASSQVQGAYEQYF.

The chain uses TRBV19 and TRBJ2-7; D is perhaps TRBD2 (5 bases). V was pared by 3 bases and J by 2 bases, with 11 bases between. Germline V gives CDR1 LNHDA, CDR2 SQIVND (reference sequence). This CDR3 region has 14 residues. CDR3 nucleotides: TGTGCCAGTAGTATGGCAAGCGGCACCTACGAGCAGTACTTC. It is translated as CASSMASGTYEQYF.

As DNA, the CDR3 is TGCAGCGCTTTGGGACAGGGGGTCGAGCAGTACTTC. Translation gives CSALGQGVEQYF. The chain links TRBV29-1 to TRBJ2-7; 11 nucleotides agree with TRBD1. This CDR3 spans 12 amino acids. Per germline, CDR1 SQVTM and CDR2 ANQGSEA. J lost 6 bases, V lost 7 bases, and 5 bases had no gene match.

The chain carries TRBV13 and TRBJ2-3; 9 bases match TRBD2. CDR3 size: 17 residues. Per the germline V gene, CDR1 is PRHDT and CDR2 is FYEKMQ (reference sequence). V trimming: 0 bases; J trimming: 2 bases; junction bases outside the gene matches: 6. The CDR3 DNA follows: TGTGCCAGCAGCTTAGGGCTAGCGGGGTACTCCACAGATACGCAGTATTTT. Amino acids: CASSLGLAGYSTDTQYF. Variable domain in full (rest from reference TRBV13 and TRBJ2-3): AAGVIQSPRHLIKEKRETATLKCYPIPRHDTVYWYQQGPGQDPQFLISFYEKMQSDKGSIPDRFSAQQFSDYHSELNMSSLELGDSALYFCASSLGLAGYSTDTQYFGPGTRLTVL.

J is TRBJ2-7 and V is TRBV11-2; either TRBD1 or TRBD2 may fit D (6 bases each). This CDR3 has 14 amino acids. V lost 6 bases and J 3 bases, leaving 15 bases between the germline ends. Per germline, CDR1 SGHAT and CDR2 FQNNGV. For the CDR3, the DNA is TGTGCCAGCAGTATAGGGGGGACATACTACGAGCAGTACTTC. This translates into CASSIGGTYYEQYF. Supplemented by reference TRBV11-2 and TRBJ2-7, the full variable domain reads EAGVAQSPRYKIIEKRQSVAFWCNPISGHATLYWYQQILGQGPKLLIQFQNNGVVDDSQLPKDRFSAERLKGVDSTLKIQPAKLEDSAVYLCASSIGGTYYEQYFGPGTRLTVT.

This rearrangement joins TRBV27 to TRBJ1-1, with TRBD1 as a possible D gene (6 bases). CDR1 is MNHEY and CDR2 is SMNVEV in the germline V gene (reference sequence). V lost 0 bases and J lost 10, with 15 bases in between. The CDR3 loop spans 14 amino acids. The CDR3 loop is CASSLSGGALTAFF. The CDR3 region has the DNA TGTGCCAGCAGTTTATCGGGGGGGGCCCTGACAGCTTTCTTT.